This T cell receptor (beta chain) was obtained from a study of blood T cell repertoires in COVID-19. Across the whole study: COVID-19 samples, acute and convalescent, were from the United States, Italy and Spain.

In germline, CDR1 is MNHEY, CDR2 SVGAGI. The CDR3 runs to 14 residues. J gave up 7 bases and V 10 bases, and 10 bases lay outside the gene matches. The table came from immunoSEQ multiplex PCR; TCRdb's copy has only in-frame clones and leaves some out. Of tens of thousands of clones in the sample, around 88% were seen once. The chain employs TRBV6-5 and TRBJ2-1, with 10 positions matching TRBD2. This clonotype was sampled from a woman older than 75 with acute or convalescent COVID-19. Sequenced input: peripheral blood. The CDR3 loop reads CATRGSGGVNEQFF. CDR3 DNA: TGTGCCACCCGAGGGAGCGGGGGGGTGAATGAGCAGTTCTTC.